The rows below give T cell receptor beta chains drawn from one sample of a study of blood T cell repertoires in COVID-19. TCRdb keeps only in-frame clones here, not all; method: immunoSEQ multiplex PCR. The sample records a few hundred thousand clones, 85% to 90% being singletons. Material: peripheral blood. The receptors were sampled from a woman aged 70-85 years with active or convalescent COVID-19. Each CDR3 is given with its conserved first and last residue. D genes are given only for firm matches. Where a row states a size, it is once, few, many or the class of an expanded clone; other rows omit it.

size | D | J | V | DNA | CDR3
few | . | TRBJ2-4 | TRBV13 | TGTGCCAGCAGCAACTTACGTCTAGCCAAAAACATTCAGTACTTC | CASSNLRLAKNIQYF
. | . | TRBJ1-2 | TRBV14 | TGTGCCAGCAGCCAAGTGAGGGGGTCTGGCTACACCTTC | CASSQVRGSGYTF
. | TRBD2 | TRBJ2-3 | TRBV7-2 | TGTGCCAGCTCCCTCCTGGCTAGCGGGGGGGCCGGTACGCAGTATTTT | CASSLLASGGAGTQYF
. | . | TRBJ2-7 | TRBV5-1 | TGCGCCAGCAGCTCGAACAGGGCCTCCTACGAGCAGTACTTC | CASSSNRASYEQYF
. | TRBD2 | TRBJ2-3 | TRBV29-1 | TGCAGCGTCGACGGGGAGGGAGGCACAGATACGCAGTATTTT | CSVDGEGGTDTQYF
. | TRBD1 | TRBJ2-2 | TRBV7-6 | TGTGCCATCAAAACCGGGACAGAGAACACCGGGGAGCTGTTTTTT | CAIKTGTENTGELFF
. | TRBD1 | TRBJ1-4 | TRBV4-3 | TGCGCCAGCAGCCAGGGACAGGGTGGGGAAAAACTGTTTTTT | CASSQGQGGEKLFF
once | TRBD1 | TRBJ1-2 | TRBV4-3 | TGCGCCAGCAGCCAGTACAGGGGGCTTAACTATGGCTACACCTTC | CASSQYRGLNYGYTF
once | . | TRBJ1-1 | TRBV7-9 | TGTGCCAGCAGCTTAGAGGTGGAGGCTTTCTTT | CASSLEVEAFF
. | . | TRBJ2-2 | TRBV5-1 | TGCGCCAGCAGCTTACCCGGGACACCCTACACCGGGGAGCTGTTTTTT | CASSLPGTPYTGELFF
. | TRBD2 | TRBJ2-5 | TRBV5-1 | TGCGCCAGCAGCCCGGACGGGACTAAAGAGACCCAGTACTTC | CASSPDGTKETQYF
. | . | TRBJ1-1 | TRBV6-5 | TGTGCCAGCGCCCGAGGAAGGATCACTGAAGCTTTCTTT | CASARGRITEAFF
. | . | TRBJ2-3 | TRBV18 | TGTGCCAGCTCACAAGGCCTTGAGCGAACAGATACGCAGTATTTT | CASSQGLERTDTQYF
. | . | TRBJ2-1 | TRBV7-9 | TGTGCCAGCAGCCCACAGGGAGTTGGTGAGCAGTTCTTC | CASSPQGVGEQFF
. | . | TRBJ1-5 | TRBV5-1 | TGCGCCAGCAGCTTGGAAGGGGCGGCTAGCAATCAGCCCCAGCATTTT | CASSLEGAASNQPQHF
. | . | TRBJ1-2 | TRBV5-1 | TGCGCCAGCAGAATGAGGGGGACGGATTCTGGCTACACCTTC | CASRMRGTDSGYTF
few | . | TRBJ2-3 | TRBV18 | TGTGCCAGCTCCAACACAGATACGCAGTATTTT | CASSNTDTQYF
. | . | TRBJ2-2 | TRBV9 | TGTGCCAGCAGCGTATCAGGAGGCACCGGGGAGCTGTTTTTT | CASSVSGGTGELFF
. | . | TRBJ1-1 | TRBV11-2 | TGTGCCAGCAGCTGGGAGAGGAACACTGAAGCTTTCTTT | CASSWERNTEAFF
. | . | TRBJ2-1 | TRBV19 | TGTGCCAGTAGTATCCTAGGACAGGGAAGGGACTACCGACGGTTCTTC | CASSILGQGRDYRRFF
. | . | TRBJ1-2 | TRBV5-4 | TGTGCCAGCAGCTTAGCGGTGGAGCCCTATGGCTACACCTTC | CASSLAVEPYGYTF
. | TRBD2 | TRBJ2-3 | TRBV19 | TGTGCCAGTAGTACGGGAGGGACATTGGGAGATACGCAGTATTTT | CASSTGGTLGDTQYF
. | . | TRBJ1-5 | TRBV6-2/TRBV6-3 | TGTGCCAGCAGTAAAGACAGGTTGGATCGGCCCCAGCATTTT | CASSKDRLDRPQHF
. | . | TRBJ1-5 | TRBV7-9 | TGTGCCAGCAGCCAGGGTGGCGATCAGCCCCAGCATTTT | CASSQGGDQPQHF
. | . | TRBJ1-1 | TRBV11-2 | TGTGCCAGCAGCTTAGGGGGGAGGTCAAACACTGAAGCTTTCTTT | CASSLGGRSNTEAFF
. | . | TRBJ1-5 | TRBV19 | TGTGCCAGTAACGGGGAGGGGGATCAGCCCCAGCATTTT | CASNGEGDQPQHF
. | . | TRBJ1-5 | TRBV3-1/TRBV3-2 | TGTGCCAGCAGCAGAGACACCTCACCCAATCAGCCCCAGCATTTT | CASSRDTSPNQPQHF